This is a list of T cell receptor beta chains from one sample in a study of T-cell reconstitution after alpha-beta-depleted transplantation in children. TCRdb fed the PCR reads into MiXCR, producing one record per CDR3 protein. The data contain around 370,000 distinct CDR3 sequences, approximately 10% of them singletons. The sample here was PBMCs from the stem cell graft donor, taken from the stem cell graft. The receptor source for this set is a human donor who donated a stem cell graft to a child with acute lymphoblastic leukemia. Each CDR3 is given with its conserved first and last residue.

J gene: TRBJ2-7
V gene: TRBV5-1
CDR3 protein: CASSRRSGGWEQYF

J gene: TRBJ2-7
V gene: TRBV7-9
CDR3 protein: CASSPGGLFSYEQYF

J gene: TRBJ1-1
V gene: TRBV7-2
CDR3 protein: CVSSPLGNAAFF

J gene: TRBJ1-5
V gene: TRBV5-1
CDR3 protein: CASSLDAQPQHF

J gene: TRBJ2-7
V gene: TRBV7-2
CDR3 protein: CASSFSGNYEQYF

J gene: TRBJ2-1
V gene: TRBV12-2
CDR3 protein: CASRFFGGTSLFYNEQFF

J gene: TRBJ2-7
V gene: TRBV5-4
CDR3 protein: CASSLVLRGEQYF

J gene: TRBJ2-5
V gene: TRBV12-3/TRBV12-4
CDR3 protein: CASSLGRHYQETQYF

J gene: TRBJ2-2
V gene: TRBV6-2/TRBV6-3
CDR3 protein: CASSPLRYTGELFF

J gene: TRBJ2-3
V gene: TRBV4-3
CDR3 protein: CASSQDSAGGLGTDTQYF

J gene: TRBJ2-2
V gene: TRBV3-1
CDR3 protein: CASSQEWGQGAGELFF

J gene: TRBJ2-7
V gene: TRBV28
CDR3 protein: CASSQSLGEQYF

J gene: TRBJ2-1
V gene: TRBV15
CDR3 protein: CATTRGSSYNEQFF

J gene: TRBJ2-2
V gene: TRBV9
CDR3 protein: CASSVGTANTGELFF

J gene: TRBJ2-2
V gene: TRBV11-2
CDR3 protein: CASSLNLGLAGPNTGELFF

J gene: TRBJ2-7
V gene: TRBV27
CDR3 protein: CASSLSGRDYEQYF

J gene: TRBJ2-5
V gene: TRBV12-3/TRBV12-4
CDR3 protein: CASSWLQETQYF

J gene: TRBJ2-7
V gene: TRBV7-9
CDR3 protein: CASTGDSDNEQYF

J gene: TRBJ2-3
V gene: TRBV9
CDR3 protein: CASSPGQGGTDTQYF

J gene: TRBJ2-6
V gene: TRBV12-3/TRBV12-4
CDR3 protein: CASSLGRGSGANVLTF

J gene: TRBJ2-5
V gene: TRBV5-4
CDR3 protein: CASSLEREWETQYF

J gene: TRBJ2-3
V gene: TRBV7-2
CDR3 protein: CASSLAVGSTDTQYF

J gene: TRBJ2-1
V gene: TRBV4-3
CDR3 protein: CASSRWTSGNNEQFF

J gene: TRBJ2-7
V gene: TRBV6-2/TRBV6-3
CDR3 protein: CASSPWGGEGYEQYF

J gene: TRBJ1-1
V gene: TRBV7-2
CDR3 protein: CASGRWDQHTEAFF

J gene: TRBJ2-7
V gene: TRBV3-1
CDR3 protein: CASSQGSGFPNEQYF

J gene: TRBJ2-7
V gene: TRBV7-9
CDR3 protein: CASSPRTGQDEQYF

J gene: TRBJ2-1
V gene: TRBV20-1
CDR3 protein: CSARGPAHYNEQFF

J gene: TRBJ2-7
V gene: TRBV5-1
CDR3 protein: CASSLGLASESSEQYF

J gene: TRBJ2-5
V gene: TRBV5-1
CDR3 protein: CASSTGLGGETQYF

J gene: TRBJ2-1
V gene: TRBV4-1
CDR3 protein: CASSQTGTYNEQFF

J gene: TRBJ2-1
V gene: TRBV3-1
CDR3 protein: CATSTGVIDEQFF

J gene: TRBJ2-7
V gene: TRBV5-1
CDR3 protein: CASSPYSGSHEQYF

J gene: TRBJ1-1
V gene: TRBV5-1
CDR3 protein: CASNSQSMNTEAFF

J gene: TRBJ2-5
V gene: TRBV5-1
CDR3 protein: CASSSGVAGGQETQYF

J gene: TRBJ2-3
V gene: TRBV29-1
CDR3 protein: CSVIDLNTQYF

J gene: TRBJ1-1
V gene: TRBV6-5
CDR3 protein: CASSLGQAGATEAFF

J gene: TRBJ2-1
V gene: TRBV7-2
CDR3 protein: CASSYGGFSINNEQFF

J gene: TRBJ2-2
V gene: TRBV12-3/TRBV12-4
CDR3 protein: CASSLSSGSTGELFF

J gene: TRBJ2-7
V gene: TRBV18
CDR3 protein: CASSTADSHYEQYF

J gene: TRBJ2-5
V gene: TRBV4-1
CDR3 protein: CASSQGDPGLAGAWETQYF

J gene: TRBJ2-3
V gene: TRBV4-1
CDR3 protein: CASSQDYFPGSSSTDTQYF

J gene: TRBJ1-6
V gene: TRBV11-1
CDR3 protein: CASSLGIGGGAYNSPLHF

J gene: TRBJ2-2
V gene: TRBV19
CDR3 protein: CASFSTGELFF

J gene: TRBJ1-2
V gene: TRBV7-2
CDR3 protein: CASSLSTGYSRTGNYGYTF

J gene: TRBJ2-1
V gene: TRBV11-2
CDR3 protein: CASSFPQGYNEQFF

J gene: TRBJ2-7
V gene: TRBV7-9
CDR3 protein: CASSSVKGFSTYEQYF

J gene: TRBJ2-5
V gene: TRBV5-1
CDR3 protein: CASSQSGQGETQYF

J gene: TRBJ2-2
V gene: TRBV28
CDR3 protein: CASSLLAGGTGGELFF

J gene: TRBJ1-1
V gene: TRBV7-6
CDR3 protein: CASSLPQGMNTEAFF

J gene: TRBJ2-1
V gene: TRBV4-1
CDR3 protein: CASSQVAGEYNEQFF

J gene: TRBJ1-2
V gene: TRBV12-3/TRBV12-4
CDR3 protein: CASSFGYRGYTF

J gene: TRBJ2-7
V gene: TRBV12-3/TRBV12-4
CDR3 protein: CASSTTGLAGGRQYF

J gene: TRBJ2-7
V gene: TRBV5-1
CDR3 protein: CASGPGLAAYSSYEQYF

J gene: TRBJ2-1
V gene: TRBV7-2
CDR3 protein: CASSLGPTSGQDEQFF